The 16 T cell receptor beta chains reported below all come from one sample, sequenced in a study of response to subunit inactivated influenza vaccine. TCRdb redid the calling of the RT-PCR reads with MiXCR, one entry per CDR3 protein. The sample holds about 150,000 distinct CDR3 sequences; about 10% are singletons and the top ten take around 40%. The input for sequencing was CD8+ T cells sorted from PBMCs, taken about 24 months after vaccination. The receptors shown here come from a man between 50 and 75 years old who received an inactivated influenza vaccine.

This clonotype was observed a handful of times. This chain connects TRBV12-3 or TRBV12-4 to TRBJ1-1; D unclear. V was shortened by 3 bases and J by 2 bases, with 10 bases between the two germline ends. The CDR3 totals 14 residues. The CDR3 is CASSLVGRNTEAFF. For the CDR3, the DNA is TGTGCCAGCAGTTTGGTAGGGCGTAACACTGAAGCTTTCTTT.

The chain recombines TRBV20-1 with TRBJ2-7, with 10 bases matching TRBD2. Germline CDR1 DFQATT, CDR2 SNEGSKA (reference sequence). Trimming took 6 bases from V and 10 from J; bases not matched to a gene: 12. CDR3 length: 13 residues. The CDR3 sequence: CSAASGGAYAQYF. The DNA for the CDR3 is TGCAGTGCCGCCAGCGGGGGGGCGTACGCCCAGTACTTC.

This clonotype appeared a few times. The chain recombines TRBV5-1 with TRBJ1-4; 7 bases align to TRBD1. The CDR3 totals 16 residues. V trimming: 1 base; J trimming: 3 bases; junction bases outside the gene matches: 6. Per germline, CDR1 SGHRS and CDR2 YFSETQ. The CDR3 coding sequence is TGCGCCAGCAGCTTGATCCCGACAGGGCCTAATGAAAAACTGTTTTTT. Protein sequence: CASSLIPTGPNEKLFF.

This clonotype was counted only a few times. The chain is built from TRBV11-3 and TRBJ2-7; the match to TRBD1 covers 10 bases. The CDR3 has 18 residues. The germline V gene encodes CDR1 SGHNT and CDR2 YENEEA. Trimming at V came to 2 bases and at J to 4 bases, leaving 14 bases not matched to a gene. CDR3 sequence: CASSLPNKGDRGRYEQYF. CDR3 in DNA: TGTGCCAGCAGCTTACCCAACAAAGGGGACAGGGGAAGGTACGAGCAGTACTTC.

This clonotype showed up just a few times. The CDR3 nucleotides are TGCGCCAGCAGCCTAGGACTAGCGGTTGACACAGATACGCAGTATTTT. Encoded protein: CASSLGLAVDTDTQYF. The J gene is TRBJ2-3, the V gene TRBV4-3, with 10 positions matching TRBD2. J was trimmed by 2 bases and V by 4 bases; bases with no gene match: 6. The germline V gene has CDR1 LGHNA and CDR2 YSLEER. The CDR3 extends over 16 amino acids.

The V gene is TRBV7-9, the J gene TRBJ2-1, with D perhaps matching TRBD1 (6 bases). Germline V gene data show CDR1 as SEHNR and CDR2 as FQNEAQ (reference sequence). V was trimmed by 5 bases and J by 4 bases, leaving 18 bases between them. The CDR3 is made up of 16 amino acids. CDR3: CASSPTGPLKYNEQFF. As DNA, the CDR3 is TGTGCCAGCAGCCCGACAGGACCCCTAAAATACAATGAGCAGTTCTTC.

The V call is TRBV14, the J call TRBJ2-6, with D possibly TRBD2 on 5 matching bases. Germline CDR1 and CDR2: SGHDN and FVKESK. With 1 base removed from V and 0 bases from J, the gap between germline ends came to 13 bases. The CDR3 extends over 18 amino acids. The CDR3 region is CASSQAWAGGSGANVLTF. CDR3 nucleotide sequence: TGTGCCAGCAGCCAAGCGTGGGCGGGCGGCTCTGGGGCCAACGTCCTGACTTTC.

This chain links TRBV13 with TRBJ2-1; D remains ambiguous. CDR1 is PRHDT, CDR2 FYEKMQ, per germline (reference sequence). This CDR3 is built from 8 residues. Trimming took off 11 bases at V and 4 bases at J, with 0 bases between the two ends. CDR3 sequence (DNA): TGTGCCTACAATGAGCAGTTCTTC. Protein: CAYNEQFF.

This chain links TRBV29-1 with TRBJ2-5, with 8 positions matching TRBD1. CDR3 length: 15 amino acids. J gave up 2 bases and V 4 bases, and 9 bases lay outside the gene matches. CDR1 is SQVTM, CDR2 ANQGSEA, per germline. CDR3 sequence reads: CSVGLLHRGQETQYF. As DNA, the CDR3 is TGCAGCGTTGGGCTTTTACACAGGGGGCAAGAGACCCAGTACTTC.

There are a few counts of this clonotype. The chain has TRBV7-9 and TRBJ2-1; D possibly corresponds to TRBD1 (6 bases). CDR3 length: 15 residues. The germline CDR1 and CDR2 sequences are SEHNR and FQNEAQ (reference sequence). Trimming took off 5 bases at V and 0 bases at J, with 11 bases between the two ends. DNA for the CDR3: TGTGCCAGCAGCGCCACAGGGTCCTCCTACAATGAGCAGTTCTTC. Translated, it gives CASSATGSSYNEQFF.

This clonotype appeared a few times. J is TRBJ2-3 and V is TRBV4-3; D possibly matches TRBD1 or TRBD2 (6 bases each). The CDR3 consists of 16 residues. The V end was cut by 0 bases, the J end by 3 bases, with 13 bases between. Germline V gene lookup returns CDR1 LGHNA and CDR2 YSLEER. The CDR3 here is CASSQDHQGRTDTQYF. As DNA, the CDR3 is TGCGCCAGCAGCCAAGATCATCAGGGGAGGACAGATACGCAGTATTTT.

Ten or more counts support this clonotype. J is TRBJ2-1 and V is TRBV4-3; 7 bases agree with TRBD2. The CDR3 is 16 amino acids. CDR1 is LGHNA and CDR2 is YSLEER in the germline V gene. J was trimmed by 6 bases and V by 3 bases; bases with no gene match: 11. The DNA for the CDR3 is TGCGCCAGCAGCCACGAAGTCGGCGGGAGTCCCAATGAGCAGTTCTTC. Protein product: CASSHEVGGSPNEQFF.

This clonotype was counted ten times or more. This chain connects TRBV15 to TRBJ1-1, with D possibly TRBD1 on 5 matching bases. V lost 1 base and J 2 bases, leaving 8 bases between the germline ends. The germline V gene has CDR1 LNHNV and CDR2 YYDKDF (reference sequence). This CDR3 is built from 14 residues. The DNA of the CDR3 is TGTGCCACCAGCAGAGTGGGGGACAACACTGAAGCTTTCTTT. This sequence encodes CATSRVGDNTEAFF.

J is TRBJ2-7 and V is TRBV15; the D is unclear. The ends were cut back, 1 base at V and 5 bases at J, with 15 bases in the middle. The CDR3 has 15 residues. Per the germline V gene, CDR1 is LNHNV and CDR2 is YYDKDF (reference sequence). CDR3 sequence reads: CATSRVVGPLDEQYF. Here the CDR3 DNA reads TGTGCCACCAGCAGAGTTGTCGGGCCCCTGGACGAGCAGTACTTC. The complete variable domain, with remaining parts taken from reference TRBV15 and TRBJ2-7, reads DAMVIQNPRYQVTQFGKPVTLSCSQTLNHNVMYWYQQKSSQAPKLLFHYYDKDFNNEADTPDNFQSRRPNTSFCFLDIRSPGLGDTAMYLCATSRVVGPLDEQYFGPGTRLTVT.

A few counts support this clonotype. The chain links TRBV6-5 to TRBJ2-7; 10 bases are shared with TRBD2. CDR1 is MNHEY, CDR2 SVGAGI, per germline. This CDR3 contains 15 residues. V trimming: 8 bases; J trimming: 4 bases; junction bases outside the gene matches: 11. CDR3 residues: CASRYFLAGVYEQYF. CDR3 nucleotide sequence: TGTGCCAGCCGCTACTTCCTAGCGGGAGTGTACGAGCAGTACTTC.

This clonotype has at least ten counts. The chain recombines TRBV10-3 with TRBJ2-7; the D is unclear. The V and J ends lost 6 bases and 0 bases respectively, with 6 bases between them. There are 12 residues in the CDR3. Germline CDR1 and CDR2: ENHRY and SYGVKD. The DNA of the CDR3 is TGTGCCATCAGCGAGAGCTCCTACGAGCAGTACTTC. Protein sequence: CAISESSYEQYF.